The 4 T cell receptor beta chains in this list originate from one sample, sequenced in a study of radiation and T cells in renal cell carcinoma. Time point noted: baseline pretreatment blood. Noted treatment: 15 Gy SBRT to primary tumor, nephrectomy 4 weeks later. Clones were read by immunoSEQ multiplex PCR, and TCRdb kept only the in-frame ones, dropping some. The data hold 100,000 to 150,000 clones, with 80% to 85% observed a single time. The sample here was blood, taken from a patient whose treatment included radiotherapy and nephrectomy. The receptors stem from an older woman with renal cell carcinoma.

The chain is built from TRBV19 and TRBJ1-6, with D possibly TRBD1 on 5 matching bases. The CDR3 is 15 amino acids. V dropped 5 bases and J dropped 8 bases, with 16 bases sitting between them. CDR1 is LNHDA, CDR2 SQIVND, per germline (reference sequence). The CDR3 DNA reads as TGTGCCAGTAGTGGGGGGTCAGTAGGGGATTCACCCCTCCACTTT. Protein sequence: CASSGGSVGDSPLHF.

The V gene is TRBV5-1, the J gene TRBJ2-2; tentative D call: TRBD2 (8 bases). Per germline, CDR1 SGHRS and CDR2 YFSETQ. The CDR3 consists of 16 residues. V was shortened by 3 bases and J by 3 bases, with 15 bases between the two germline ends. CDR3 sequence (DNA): TGCGCCAGCAGCTCCGGGAGGGGGCGGGACACCGGGGAGCTGTTTTTT. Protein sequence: CASSSGRGRDTGELFF.

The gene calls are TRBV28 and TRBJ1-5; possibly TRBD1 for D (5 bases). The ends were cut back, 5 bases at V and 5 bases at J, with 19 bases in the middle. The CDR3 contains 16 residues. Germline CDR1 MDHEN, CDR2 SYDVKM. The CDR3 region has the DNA TGTGCCAGCAGTCCTTTAAGCGGGACGGATCATCAGCCCCAGCATTTT. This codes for CASSPLSGTDHQPQHF.

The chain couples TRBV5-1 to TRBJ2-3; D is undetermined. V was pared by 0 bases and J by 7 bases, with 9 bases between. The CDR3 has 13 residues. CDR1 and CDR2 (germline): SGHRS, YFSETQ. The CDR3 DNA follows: TGCGCCAGCAGCTTGGGGCAGGAGAATACGCAGTATTTT. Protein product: CASSLGQENTQYF.